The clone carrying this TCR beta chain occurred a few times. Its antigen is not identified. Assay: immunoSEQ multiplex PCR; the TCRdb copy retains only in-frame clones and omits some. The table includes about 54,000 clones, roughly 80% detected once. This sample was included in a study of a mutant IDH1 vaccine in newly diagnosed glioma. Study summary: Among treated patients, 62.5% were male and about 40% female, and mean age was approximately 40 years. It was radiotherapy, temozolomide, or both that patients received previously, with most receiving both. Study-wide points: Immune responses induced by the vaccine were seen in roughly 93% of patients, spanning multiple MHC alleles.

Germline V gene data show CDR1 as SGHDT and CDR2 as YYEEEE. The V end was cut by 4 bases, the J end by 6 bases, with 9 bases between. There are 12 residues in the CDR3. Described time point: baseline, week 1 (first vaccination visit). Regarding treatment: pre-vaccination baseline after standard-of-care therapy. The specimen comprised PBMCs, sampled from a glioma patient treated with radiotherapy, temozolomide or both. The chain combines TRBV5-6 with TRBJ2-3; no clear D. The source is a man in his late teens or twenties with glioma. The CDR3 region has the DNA TGTGCCAGCAGCCTCAGCCGGGATACGCAGTATTTT. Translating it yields CASSLSRDTQYF.